Below, 21 T cell receptor beta chains from the same sample are listed, as sequenced in a study of T-cell memory formation after mild COVID-19. TCRdb fed the 5' RACE reads into MiXCR, producing one record per CDR3 protein. The sample includes about 430,000 distinct CDR3 sequences, approximately 19% of them seen just once. The sequencing input was PBMCs or a T cell subset sorted from them (not recorded which). These receptors originate from a man aged 18 to 35 who had mild COVID-19 (a few samples of this study predate the infection). Cell type and time point are not known.

This chain uses TRBV7-2 with TRBJ1-3; D gene unclear. Germline values: CDR1 SGHTA, CDR2 FQGNSA. V lost 3 bases to trimming and J lost 11 bases, with 8 bases between them. This CDR3 is built from 11 residues. The CDR3 region is CASSFGQSIYF. In DNA form, the CDR3 reads TGTGCCAGCAGCTTCGGTCAATCCATATATTTT.

This clonotype has a handful of counts. This chain uses TRBV11-2 with TRBJ1-4; no clear D gene. The CDR3 sequence is 15 residues long. The V end lost 4 bases, the J end lost 5 bases, and 14 bases lay between the germline ends. Germline lookup yields CDR1 SGHAT and CDR2 FQNNGV. CDR3 sequence reads: CASSYDGLPNEKLFF. In nucleotides, the CDR3 is TGTGCCAGCAGCTATGACGGACTTCCGAATGAAAAACTGTTTTTT.

This clonotype has at least ten counts. V and J are TRBV5-1 and TRBJ2-2; 7 nucleotides line up with TRBD2. The CDR3 contains 15 residues. The trim removed 5 bases at V and 6 bases at J, leaving 10 bases unmatched. Per germline, CDR1 SGHRS and CDR2 YFSETQ. The CDR3, as DNA: TGCGCCAGCAGGACCGGGACTACAGTTGCCGGGGAGCTGTTTTTT. Translation: CASRTGTTVAGELFF.

This chain joins TRBV20-1 and TRBJ2-7; 8 bases align to TRBD1. CDR3 length equals 14 residues. V dropped 3 bases and J dropped 6; count of bases not matched to a gene: 10. CDR1 DFQATT and CDR2 SNEGSKA come from the germline V gene (reference sequence). The CDR3 DNA reads TGCAGTGCTAGCCCTTTGACAGGGGCGGTCGAGCAGTACGTC. Translated, it gives CSASPLTGAVEQYV.

This clonotype was seen only a few times. V gene TRBV5-1 combines with J gene TRBJ2-7, with TRBD1 as a possible D gene (7 bases). The CDR3 covers 14 residues. CDR1 SGHRS and CDR2 YFSETQ come from the germline V gene. The V and J ends lost 2 bases and 5 bases respectively, with 14 bases between them. The CDR3 loop reads CASSLGARGDEQYF. The CDR3 DNA follows: TGCGCCAGCAGCTTAGGCGCCAGGGGGGACGAGCAGTACTTC.

The chain employs TRBV18 and TRBJ2-1; TRBD2 aligns across 9 bases. The V segment lost 2 bases and the J segment 8 bases; nucleotides outside the gene matches: 4. Germline assignment: CDR1 KGHSH and CDR2 LQKENI. The CDR3 runs 14 residues. The CDR3 reads CASSPGTSFDEQFF. The DNA for the CDR3 is TGTGCCAGCTCACCAGGGACTAGCTTCGATGAGCAGTTCTTC.

This clonotype was counted between two and nine times. J is TRBJ1-4 and V is TRBV15, with 10 bases fitting TRBD1. The V gene's germline CDR1 is LNHNV and CDR2 YYDKDF (reference sequence). V was pared by 1 base and J by 6 bases, with 5 bases of the junction left unmatched. CDR3 size: 16 residues. As DNA, the CDR3 is TGTGCCACCAGCAGAGGTCGGGACAGGGGATATGAAAAACTGTTTTTT. It yields the protein CATSRGRDRGYEKLFF.

The V gene is TRBV7-9, the J gene TRBJ1-1, with a weak D call TRBD1 (5 bases). The CDR3 runs 13 residues. The V gene's germline CDR1 is SEHNR and CDR2 FQNEAQ (reference sequence). Trimming took 1 base from V and 5 from J, leaving 8 bases between them. The CDR3 DNA follows: TGTGCCAGCAGCTTAGTAGGGGTAACTGAAGCTTTCTTT. Its protein product is CASSLVGVTEAFF.

V usage is TRBV5-1 and J usage is TRBJ1-5; 7 positions match TRBD1. The junction had 4 bases not matched to a gene; V was cut back by 0 bases and J by 4 bases. This CDR3 comprises 15 residues. Germline V gene data show CDR1 as SGHRS and CDR2 as YFSETQ. The CDR3 coding sequence is TGCGCCAGCAGCTTGGGGGAGGGGGCAAATCAGCCCCAGCATTTT. It encodes CASSLGEGANQPQHF.

The chain employs TRBV7-6 and TRBJ2-5; the match to TRBD2 covers 10 bases. The CDR3 sequence is 15 residues long. With 5 bases clipped from V and 9 bases from J, the junction kept 12 bases outside the gene matches. Looked up from germline, CDR1 is SGHVS and CDR2 is FNYEAQ. The CDR3 nucleotides are TGTGCCAGCAGCAACCCTAGCGGGGGTCCGGGGGCCCAGTACTTC. Encoded protein: CASSNPSGGPGAQYF.

The sample holds a few counts of this clonotype. The V gene is TRBV20-1, the J gene TRBJ2-2, with D perhaps assigned TRBD1 or TRBD2 (5 bases each). CDR3 length equals 16 residues. Trimming left V 1 base short and J 6 bases short, with 18 bases between. Germline V gives CDR1 DFQATT, CDR2 SNEGSKA (reference sequence). CDR3 amino acids: CSARGPLGLGAGELFF. The CDR3 DNA sequence: TGCAGTGCTAGAGGTCCCCTAGGATTGGGGGCCGGGGAGCTGTTTTTT.

The rearrangement joins TRBV24-1 to TRBJ2-5, with 8 nucleotides matching TRBD1. Losses at the gene ends were 5 bases for V and 2 bases for J; bases not matched to a gene: 6. The germline CDR1 and CDR2 sequences are KGHDR and SFDVKD. This CDR3 contains 15 residues. CDR3 in amino acids: CATSANGQGQETQYF. The DNA of the CDR3 is TGTGCCACCAGTGCCAATGGACAGGGACAAGAGACCCAGTACTTC.

This chain links TRBV12-5 with TRBJ2-1; D remains ambiguous. V dropped 7 bases and J dropped 8 bases, with 6 bases sitting between them. The V gene's germline CDR1 is LGHNT and CDR2 FRNRAP. This CDR3 is 10 amino acids long. The CDR3 DNA sequence: TGTGCTAGTGCCGTGTATGAGCAGTTCTTC. Protein product: CASAVYEQFF.

This clonotype was found a few times. CDR3 residues: CASSSVQGLEAGYTF. CDR3 DNA: TGTGCCAGCAGCTCCGTTCAGGGTCTGGAGGCTGGCTACACCTTC. This chain links TRBV7-9 with TRBJ1-2, with a weak D call TRBD1 (5 bases). V lost 4 bases, J lost 7 bases, and 19 bases lay in between. The germline CDR1 and CDR2 sequences are SEHNR and FQNEAQ (reference sequence). CDR3 length equals 15 residues.

The chain recombines TRBV11-2 with TRBJ2-7; TRBD2 agrees at 7 bases. This CDR3 region has 13 residues. J was trimmed by 5 bases and V by 3 bases; bases with no gene match: 4. Germline CDR1 and CDR2: SGHAT and FQNNGV. As DNA, the CDR3 is TGTGCCAGCAGCTTTGGGAGGGCAAACGAGCAGTACGTC. Its protein is CASSFGRANEQYV.

On this clonotype itself: Sequence at one end of the junction differs from germline and may be a read error. The rearrangement links TRBV10-3 to TRBJ2-1; perhaps TRBD2 as D (6 bases). This CDR3 region has 18 residues. CDR1 is ENHRY and CDR2 is SYGVKD in the germline V gene. CDR3 sequence: CAISESVIGGLSYTEQFF. Here the CDR3 DNA reads TGTGCCATCAGTGAGTCAGTTATCGGGGGTCTCTCCTACACTGAGCAGTTCTTC.

V gene TRBV11-2 combines with J gene TRBJ2-1; TRBD1 aligns across 11 bases. This CDR3 contains 15 residues. V was pared by 8 bases and J by 8 bases, with 11 bases of the junction left unmatched. The germline V gene has CDR1 SGHAT and CDR2 FQNNGV. CDR3 region: CASAIRDRGIDEQFF. The CDR3 nucleotides are TGTGCCAGCGCTATCCGGGACAGGGGGATCGATGAGCAGTTCTTC.

The CDR3 region has the DNA TGTGCCAGCAGTTACGGCCCCGGACAGGCGCGGGGCTACACCTTC. Translating gives CASSYGPGQARGYTF. This rearrangement joins TRBV6-5 to TRBJ1-2; 7 bases are a match to TRBD1. This CDR3 has 15 amino acids. V shed 2 bases, J shed 8 bases, and the junction held 11 bases outside the gene matches. Germline V gene data show CDR1 as MNHEY and CDR2 as SVGAGI.

The J gene is TRBJ1-1, the V gene TRBV5-4; no definite D call. The CDR3 extends over 14 amino acids. Trimming removed 0 bases from V and 6 bases from J, with 12 bases in between. Germline CDR1 reads SGHNT; CDR2 reads YYREEE (reference sequence). The CDR3 region has the DNA TGTGCCAGCAGCTTGGAACGGGGAAGGGCTGAAGCTTTCTTT. It translates to CASSLERGRAEAFF.

J is TRBJ1-3 and V is TRBV7-9; D remains ambiguous. The CDR3 length is 14 residues. The germline V gene encodes CDR1 SEHNR and CDR2 FQNEAQ (reference sequence). V lost 4 bases and J 8 bases, leaving 15 bases between the germline ends. The CDR3 nucleotides are TGTGCCAGCAGCTCAGCAGGTTCGGTGCACACCATATATTTT. Translation: CASSSAGSVHTIYF. The full variable domain, completed using reference TRBV7-9 and TRBJ1-3, is DTGVSQNPRHKITKRGQNVTFRCDPISEHNRLYWYRQTLGQGPEFLTYFQNEAQLEKSRLLSDRFSAERPKGSFSTLEIQRTEQGDSAMYLCASSSAGSVHTIYFGEGSWLTVV.

This clonotype turned up a few times. The chain has TRBV3-1 and TRBJ2-2, with D perhaps given as TRBD1 or TRBD2 (5 bases each). CDR1 LGHDT and CDR2 YNNKEL come from the germline V gene (reference sequence). The CDR3 is 14 amino acids. Trimming pared 1 base from V and 7 bases from J, leaving 10 bases between. The CDR3 sequence is CASSQVTGLGELFF. The CDR3 DNA reads TGTGCCAGCAGCCAAGTTACGGGGCTCGGGGAGCTGTTTTTT.